These 18 T cell receptor beta chains share one sample of origin, sequenced in a study of cytomegalovirus exposure and HLA in healthy donors. The PCR employed 60 Vbeta primers together with 13 Jbeta primers. Only in-frame clones appear in the TCRdb table, and some are missing; sequencing was by immunoSEQ multiplex PCR. The sample includes about 150,000 clones, 70% to 80% of them seen just once. Sequenced input: PBMCs. The receptors shown here come from a man between 25 and 39 years old in good health and CMV-seropositive.

This chain joins TRBV7-6 and TRBJ2-5; possible D gene TRBD2, 6 bases. Trimming shortened V by 6 bases and J by 5 bases, and 13 bases separated the two germline ends. The CDR3 consists of 13 residues. Germline-derived CDR1 and CDR2 are SGHVS and FNYEAQ. This CDR3 is CASRAEGQETQYF. Here the CDR3 DNA reads TGTGCCAGCAGGGCGGAGGGCCAGGAGACCCAGTACTTC.

The rearrangement uses TRBV10-3 and TRBJ2-1; 12 nucleotides agree with TRBD2. V lost 8 bases, J lost 9 bases, and 8 bases stayed unmatched. CDR1 and CDR2 from the germline V gene are ENHRY and SYGVKD. This CDR3 comprises 14 residues. CDR3 coding DNA: TGTGCCATCTCCCCCCTAGCGGGAGGGGGTGAGCAGTTCTTC. Translation: CAISPLAGGGEQFF.

V gene TRBV6-1 combines with J gene TRBJ2-5; 12 bases are a match to TRBD2. V gave up 4 bases and J gave up 2 bases; unmatched junction bases: 8. The CDR3 is 17 amino acids. Germline assignment: CDR1 MNHNS and CDR2 SASEGT. The CDR3 bases are TGTGCCAGCAGTGGACTAGCGGGGGAAACCAGACAAGAGACCCAGTACTTC. Residues: CASSGLAGETRQETQYF.

The rearrangement joins TRBV19 to TRBJ1-5, with D hard to call. The germline gives CDR1 LNHDA, CDR2 SQIVND (reference sequence). The CDR3 is 15 residues long. Trimming left V 4 bases short and J 5 bases short, with 15 bases between. CDR3 sequence (DNA): TGTGCCAGTAGTACGGGAGCGAGTAAACATCAGCCCCAGCATTTT. It is translated as CASSTGASKHQPQHF.

The chain recombines TRBV2 with TRBJ1-5; no firm D call. The V gene lost 4 bases and the J gene lost 0 bases, with 10 bases spanning the gap. This CDR3 region has 15 residues. Germline assignment: CDR1 SNHLY and CDR2 FYNNEI. Written as DNA, the CDR3 is TGTGCCAGCAGTGGAGGGTCTAATAGCAATCAGCCCCAGCATTTT. It translates to CASSGGSNSNQPQHF.

The V call is TRBV7-3, the J call TRBJ2-5; D is unresolved. The germline V gene has CDR1 SGHTA and CDR2 FQGTGA. V lost 1 base and J 11 bases, leaving 14 bases between the germline ends. The CDR3 runs 13 residues. Here the CDR3 DNA reads TGTGCCAGCAGCTTAAGCCCAGGCGAACAGCAGTACTTC. This sequence encodes CASSLSPGEQQYF.

The chain has TRBV21-1 and TRBJ2-1; TRBD1 reflects the table's D call only, with no check against the DNA. TRBV21-1 is marked as a pseudogene. The CDR3 extends over 14 amino acids. The DNA for the CDR3 is TGTGCCAGCAGCAAACCGGACAGGGGCAATGAGCAGTTCTTC. As protein: CASSKPDRGNEQFF.

V is TRBV30 and J is TRBJ1-5; no clear D. The CDR3 runs to 13 residues. Trimming pared 1 base from V and 8 bases from J, leaving 12 bases between. The germline V gene encodes CDR1 GTSNPN and CDR2 SVGIG (reference sequence). The DNA for the CDR3 is TGTGCCTGGAGTGCTCAGGCTTTCAAGCCCCAGCATTTT. It yields the protein CAWSAQAFKPQHF.

This rearrangement joins TRBV27 to TRBJ1-5, with 7 bases matching TRBD1. The CDR3 spans 16 residues. Trimming removed 3 bases from V and 3 bases from J; junction bases left unmatched: 8. Germline V gives CDR1 MNHEY, CDR2 SMNVEV (reference sequence). The CDR3 loop reads CASSFGAGGINQPQHF. For the CDR3, the DNA is TGTGCCAGCAGTTTCGGGGCAGGGGGGATCAATCAGCCCCAGCATTTT.

This chain links TRBV27 with TRBJ2-1; 7 bases fit TRBD1. The CDR3 is made up of 16 amino acids. V shed 5 bases, J shed 5 bases, and the junction held 12 bases outside the gene matches. Germline assignment: CDR1 MNHEY and CDR2 SMNVEV (reference sequence). The CDR3 DNA follows: TGTGCCAGCAGTCTTAACCGGCGACAGGGCAACAATGAGCAGTTCTTC. It is translated as CASSLNRRQGNNEQFF.

The rearrangement joins TRBV9 to TRBJ1-4, with unresolved D. The CDR3 has 12 amino acids. Germline V gene lookup returns CDR1 SGDLS and CDR2 YYNGEE. Trimming cost V 7 bases and J 8 bases, with 12 bases left between them. CDR3 DNA: TGTGCCAGCGGGTCAGACGGGGAAAAACTGTTTTTT. It yields the protein CASGSDGEKLFF.

The chain uses TRBV25-1 and TRBJ2-7, with TRBD2 matching over 11 bases. The CDR3 contains 14 residues. With 6 bases clipped from V and 6 bases from J, the junction kept 7 bases outside the gene matches. CDR1 and CDR2 from the germline V gene are MGHDK and SYGVNS. The CDR3 protein is CASSPLAGESEQYF. The CDR3 region has the DNA TGTGCCAGCAGCCCACTAGCGGGAGAGTCCGAGCAGTACTTC.

The chain links TRBV7-6 to TRBJ2-3; 10 bases map to TRBD2. In germline, CDR1 is SGHVS, CDR2 FNYEAQ. Trimming at V came to 6 bases and at J to 5 bases, leaving 11 bases not matched to a gene. This CDR3 comprises 16 residues. In DNA, the CDR3 is TGTGCCAGCAGTCGCCCTAGCGGGGGACAAAGAGATACGCAGTATTTT. Its protein product is CASSRPSGGQRDTQYF.

The chain couples TRBV28 to TRBJ1-2; 11 bases match TRBD1. This CDR3 has 16 amino acids. CDR1 MDHEN and CDR2 SYDVKM come from the germline V gene. The trim removed 8 bases at V and 0 bases at J, leaving 8 bases unmatched. CDR3 nucleotide sequence: TGTGCCAGCCATAGATGGGGACAGGGGGCTAACTATGGCTACACCTTC. Translated, it gives CASHRWGQGANYGYTF.

This chain joins TRBV11-2 and TRBJ1-1, with 9 positions matching TRBD1. The V gene's germline CDR1 is SGHAT and CDR2 FQNNGV. The CDR3 consists of 13 residues. Trimming at V came to 5 bases and at J to 4 bases, leaving 2 bases not matched to a gene. The CDR3 DNA is TGTGCCAGCAGCAAGGACAGGGGCACTGAAGCTTTCTTT. Encoded protein: CASSKDRGTEAFF. Using reference TRBV11-2 and TRBJ1-1 for the parts outside the CDR3, the full variable domain is EAGVAQSPRYKIIEKRQSVAFWCNPISGHATLYWYQQILGQGPKLLIQFQNNGVVDDSQLPKDRFSAERLKGVDSTLKIQPAKLEDSAVYLCASSKDRGTEAFFGQGTRLTVV.

The J gene is TRBJ2-7, the V gene TRBV9, with 8 positions matching TRBD1. Germline V gives CDR1 SGDLS, CDR2 YYNGEE. This CDR3 has 15 amino acids. The V gene end was trimmed by 4 bases and the J gene end by 0 bases; junction bases not matched to a gene: 6. The CDR3 spells CASSLRDRSSYEQYF. The CDR3 DNA follows: TGTGCCAGCAGCCTCCGGGACAGGAGCTCCTACGAGCAGTACTTC.

The V and J genes are TRBV18 and TRBJ1-1; 8 bases agree with TRBD1. The CDR3 consists of 16 residues. CDR1 is KGHSH and CDR2 is LQKENI in the germline V gene. Losses at the gene ends were 3 bases for V and 4 bases for J; bases not matched to a gene: 10. The CDR3 loop is CASSPGDRTLGTEAFF. The CDR3 coding sequence is TGTGCCAGCTCACCCGGGGACAGGACGCTGGGCACTGAAGCTTTCTTT.

The chain links TRBV7-3 to TRBJ2-2; tentatively, D is TRBD2 (6 bases). The CDR3 contains 17 residues. The germline V and J ends were trimmed by 1 base and 5 bases, with 17 bases remaining between them. The germline CDR1 and CDR2 sequences are SGHTA and FQGTGA. As DNA, the CDR3 is TGTGCCAGCAGCTTAAGGGGAGGACGGCCGGGGACCGGGGAGCTGTTTTTT. This translates into CASSLRGGRPGTGELFF.